This T cell receptor (beta chain) came from a study of memory CD4+ T cells and cytomegalovirus serostatus. Overall study: Healthy Belgian adult donors included about 10 CMV-positive and 24 CMV-negative people.

Data came from immunoSEQ multiplex PCR; TCRdb stores just in-frame clones and leaves some out. Of some 30,000 clones listed, about three quarters were seen once; the top ten hold less than 0.75%. The study, taken as a whole, reports: Repertoires predicted CMV serostatus with median bootstrapped AUC of about 0.96. About 40% of the roughly 160 known CMV-associated TCRbeta sequences appeared in CD4+ memory.

V lost 5 bases to trimming and J lost 6 bases, with 16 bases between them. The germline V gene encodes CDR1 SGHAT and CDR2 FQNNGV. This CDR3 region has 14 residues. With regard to this clone: Its target is not known.

The sort gate was single viable CD3+CD4+CD8-CD45RO+ cells for memory CD4+ T cells. CMV serostatus came from serum IgG against pp150, pp28, p38, p52. The clonotype originates from an adult in good health and CMV-seronegative. Some clones in this sample may be carry-over from other donors' samples. The rearrangement links TRBV11-2 to TRBJ2-5, with D hard to call. What was sequenced was memory CD4+ T cells from blood. CDR3 coding DNA: TGTGCCAGCAGCCCCTCCGGCCCCAGAAAGACCCAGTACTTC. Translated, it gives CASSPSGPRKTQYF.